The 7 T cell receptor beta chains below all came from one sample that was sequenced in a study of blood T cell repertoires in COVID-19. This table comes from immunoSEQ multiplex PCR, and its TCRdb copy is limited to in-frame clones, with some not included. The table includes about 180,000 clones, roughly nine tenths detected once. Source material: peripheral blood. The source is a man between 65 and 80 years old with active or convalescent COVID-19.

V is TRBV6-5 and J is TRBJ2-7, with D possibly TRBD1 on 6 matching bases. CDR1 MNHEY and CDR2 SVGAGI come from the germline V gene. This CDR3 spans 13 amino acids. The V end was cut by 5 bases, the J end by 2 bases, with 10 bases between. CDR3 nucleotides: TGTGCCAGCAGTCGGGCAGGGGCCTACGAGCAGTACTTC. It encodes CASSRAGAYEQYF.

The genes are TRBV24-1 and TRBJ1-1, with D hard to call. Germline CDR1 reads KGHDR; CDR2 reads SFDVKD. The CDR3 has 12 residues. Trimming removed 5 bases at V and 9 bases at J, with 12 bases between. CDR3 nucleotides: TGTGCCACCAGTGCCCTGGACGGGAAAGCTTTCTTT. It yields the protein CATSALDGKAFF.

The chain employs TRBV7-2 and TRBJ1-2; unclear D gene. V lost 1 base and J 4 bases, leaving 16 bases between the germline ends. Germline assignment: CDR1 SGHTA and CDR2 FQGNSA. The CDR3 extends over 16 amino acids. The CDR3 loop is CASSLDFTPRSYGYTF. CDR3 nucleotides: TGTGCCAGCAGCTTAGACTTCACCCCGAGATCCTATGGCTACACCTTC.

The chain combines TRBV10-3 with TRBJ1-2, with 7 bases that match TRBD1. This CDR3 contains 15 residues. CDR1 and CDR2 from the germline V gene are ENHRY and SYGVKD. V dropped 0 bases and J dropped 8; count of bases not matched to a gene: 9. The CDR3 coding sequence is TGTGCCATCAGTGAGTCCTCGGGACAGAAGAGGGGCTACACCTTC. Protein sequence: CAISESSGQKRGYTF.

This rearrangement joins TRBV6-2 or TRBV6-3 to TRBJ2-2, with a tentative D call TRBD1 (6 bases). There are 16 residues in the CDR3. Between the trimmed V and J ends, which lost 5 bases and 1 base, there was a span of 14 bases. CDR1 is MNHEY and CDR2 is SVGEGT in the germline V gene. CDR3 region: CASSQSGAQNTGELFF. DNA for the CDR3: TGTGCCAGCAGTCAGTCAGGGGCCCAGAACACCGGGGAGCTGTTTTTT.

CDR3 coding DNA: TGTGCCAGCTCTCACGGACAGCTCCAAGAGACCCAGTACTTC. It encodes CASSHGQLQETQYF. The chain recombines TRBV18 with TRBJ2-5, with D tentatively TRBD1 (6 bases). The V gene lost 6 bases and the J gene lost 1 base, with 12 bases spanning the gap. The CDR3 is 14 amino acids. Germline CDR1 is KGHSH and CDR2 is LQKENI.

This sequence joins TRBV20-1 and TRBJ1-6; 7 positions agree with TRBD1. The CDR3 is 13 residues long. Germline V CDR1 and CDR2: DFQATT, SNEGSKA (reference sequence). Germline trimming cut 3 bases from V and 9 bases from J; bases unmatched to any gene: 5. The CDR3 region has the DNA TGCAGTGCTAGTAAGGGGGCCACTTCACCCCTCCACTTT. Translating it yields CSASKGATSPLHF.